Shown below are 29 T cell receptor beta chains from a single sample sequenced in a study of OX40 agonist ivuxolimab in advanced cancers. The method was immunoSEQ multiplex PCR; TCRdb's version includes in-frame clones alone and lacks a portion of them. The table shows under 95,000 clones, with roughly 88% occurring only once. The input for sequencing was CD4+ or CD8+ T cells sorted from blood, taken in a trial of the OX40 agonist ivuxolimab. The receptors here all came from an adult with an advanced solid tumor such as melanoma, head and neck, liver or kidney cancer.

The rearrangement uses TRBV6-1 and TRBJ2-3, with D uncertain. The V gene's germline CDR1 is MNHNS and CDR2 SASEGT. The CDR3 has 13 residues. V was shortened by 6 bases and J by 11 bases, with 18 bases between the two germline ends. The CDR3, as DNA: TGTGCCAGCAGCTGGAAGGACGCAGGCAAGCAGTATTTT. Translation gives CASSWKDAGKQYF.

The V call is TRBV2, the J call TRBJ1-1, with a tentative D call TRBD1 (6 bases). CDR1 and CDR2 from the germline V gene are SNHLY and FYNNEI. The CDR3 covers 13 residues. Between the trimmed V and J ends, which lost 7 bases and 5 bases, there was a span of 14 bases. The CDR3 region has the DNA TGTGCCAGCACTTCTGGGGGCAGGACTGAAGCTTTCTTT. This translates into CASTSGGRTEAFF. Variable domain in full (rest from reference TRBV2 and TRBJ1-1): EPEVTQTPSHQVTQMGQEVILRCVPISNHLYFYWYRQILGQKVEFLVSFYNNEISEKSEIFDDQFSVERPDGSNFTLKIRSTKLEDSAMYFCASTSGGRTEAFFGQGTRLTVV.

The CDR3 reads CASSSTINIYRETGANVLTF. The CDR3 coding sequence is TGTGCCAGCAGCTCGACAATTAATATATACAGGGAAACTGGGGCCAACGTCCTGACTTTC. The J gene is TRBJ2-6, the V gene TRBV5-4; the D gene is possibly TRBD1 (6 bases). The CDR3 loop spans 20 amino acids. The germline V gene encodes CDR1 SGHNT and CDR2 YYREEE (reference sequence). V was shortened by 3 bases and J by 2 bases, with 24 bases between the two germline ends.

For this clone: The conserved final phenylalanine or tryptophan is absent from the CDR3, which likely points to a read error. The DNA is left out, because the CDR3 cannot be placed on it with certainty; the CDR3 is given as TCRdb lists it. The rearrangement links TRBV19 to TRBJ1-2. Per the germline V gene, CDR1 is LNHDA and CDR2 is SQIVND (reference sequence). The length of the CDR3 is 12 amino acids, counting both ends. The CDR3 sequence: CASSGNSLDQLL.

This clone has only a few counts. In DNA, the CDR3 is TGTGCCAGCAGCCGAAAGACAGGGGGCGAGGACACTGAAGCTTTCTTT. Protein product: CASSRKTGGEDTEAFF. The chain employs TRBV11-2 and TRBJ1-1, with 10 bases identical to TRBD1. After removal of 5 bases from V and 3 bases from J, the junction contained 9 bases not matched to a gene. CDR3 length equals 16 residues. CDR1 is SGHAT and CDR2 is FQNNGV in the germline V gene.

The V and J genes are TRBV6-5 and TRBJ1-1; D gene ambiguous. From germline, CDR1 is MNHEY and CDR2 SVGAGI. The CDR3 runs to 14 residues. V was trimmed by 2 bases and J by 5 bases, leaving 12 bases between them. CDR3 amino acids: CASSYGKGRTEAFF. CDR3 sequence (DNA): TGTGCCAGCAGTTACGGCAAAGGTCGTACTGAAGCTTTCTTT.

There are a few counts of this clone. This rearrangement joins TRBV11-3 to TRBJ2-5; unclear D gene. CDR1 SGHNT and CDR2 YENEEA come from the germline V gene. CDR3 size: 13 residues. Trimming pared 5 bases from V and 5 bases from J, leaving 12 bases between. The CDR3 DNA follows: TGTGCCAGCAGCCAACGACATAGGGAGACCCAGTACTTC. Its translation: CASSQRHRETQYF.

This chain links TRBV2 with TRBJ2-5; possible D gene TRBD2, 5 bases. Germline loops: CDR1 SNHLY, CDR2 FYNNEI. The CDR3 spans 13 residues. Trimming stripped 7 bases from V and 6 bases from J, with 15 bases between. CDR3 sequence (DNA): TGTGCCAGCAAGGATAGCGCTCTGAAGACCCAGTACTTC. Its translation is CASKDSALKTQYF.

The V gene is TRBV6-1, the J gene TRBJ1-4; 10 bases match TRBD1. Trimming cost V 8 bases and J 6 bases; bases outside gene matches: 6. Germline loops: CDR1 MNHNS, CDR2 SASEGT. The CDR3 sequence is 14 residues long. The CDR3: CASGMGTGDEKLFF. The CDR3 nucleotides read TGTGCCAGCGGAATGGGGACAGGGGATGAAAAACTGTTTTTT.

J is TRBJ2-7 and V is TRBV16; 10 bases agree with TRBD2. The V gene end was trimmed by 5 bases and the J gene end by 1 base; junction bases not matched to a gene: 2. Germline assignment: CDR1 KGHSY and CDR2 FQNENV. This CDR3 spans 14 amino acids. CDR3 residues: CASSTSGVSYEQYF. The CDR3 coding sequence is TGTGCCAGCAGCACTAGCGGGGTTTCCTACGAGCAGTACTTC.

The J gene is TRBJ2-3, the V gene TRBV4-2; D ambiguous. The length of the CDR3 is 15 residues. In germline, CDR1 is LGHNA, CDR2 YNFKEQ. The V gene lost 0 bases and the J gene lost 6 bases, with 13 bases spanning the gap. The CDR3 region is CASSQDPGVLDTQYF. The CDR3 nucleotides are TGTGCCAGCAGCCAAGACCCCGGTGTGCTGGATACGCAGTATTTT.

The rearrangement uses TRBV2 and TRBJ2-5; D may be TRBD1 (5 bases). In germline, CDR1 is SNHLY, CDR2 FYNNEI. This CDR3 comprises 13 residues. V shed 7 bases and J shed 2 bases, with 11 bases lying between them. Written as DNA, the CDR3 is TGTGCCAGCACAAGGGGTCTTCAAGAGACCCAGTACTTC. Translated: CASTRGLQETQYF.

V is TRBV7-3 and J is TRBJ2-1, with 11 bases fitting TRBD2. The germline CDR1 and CDR2 sequences are SGHTA and FQGTGA. With 5 bases clipped from V and 10 bases from J, the junction kept 10 bases outside the gene matches. The CDR3 spans 15 residues. The CDR3 sequence: CASSPGLAGSKEQFF. The CDR3 DNA reads TGTGCCAGCAGCCCCGGACTAGCGGGCTCTAAAGAGCAGTTCTTC.

This chain joins TRBV7-9 and TRBJ2-7, with 10 bases aligning to TRBD2. The CDR3 is 14 amino acids. V dropped 7 bases and J dropped 6; count of bases not matched to a gene: 9. CDR1 is SEHNR and CDR2 is FQNEAQ in the germline V gene (reference sequence). CDR3 loop: CASTIGTSDAEQYF. The CDR3 DNA reads TGTGCCAGCACGATAGGGACTAGCGATGCCGAGCAGTACTTC.

The genes are TRBV18 and TRBJ1-1, with 7 positions matching TRBD1. This CDR3 region has 15 residues. The germline CDR1 and CDR2 sequences are KGHSH and LQKENI. V gave up 3 bases and J gave up 5 bases; unmatched junction bases: 9. The CDR3 nucleotides read TGTGCCAGCTCACCCCCCTCGCAGGGGGGGACTGAAGCTTTCTTT. Translation gives CASSPPSQGGTEAFF. The full variable domain, completed using reference TRBV18 and TRBJ1-1, is NAGVMQNPRHLVRRRGQEARLRCSPMKGHSHVYWYRQLPEEGLKFMVYLQKENIIDESGMPKERFSAEFPKEGPSILRIQQVVRGDSAAYFCASSPPSQGGTEAFFGQGTRLTVV.

With respect to this clone: This clone may be a read error of a much larger clone one base away. The chain recombines TRBV6-1 with TRBJ2-7; the D is unclear. CDR1 MNHNS and CDR2 SASEGT come from the germline V gene. Trimming removed 3 bases at V and 3 bases at J, with 0 bases between. The CDR3 is made up of 10 amino acids. The CDR3 nucleotides are TGTGCCAGCAGTGACTACGAGCAGTACTTC. Its translation is CASSDYEQYF.

CDR3 sequence reads: CASSPRQAGELFF. Here the CDR3 DNA reads TGCGCCAGCAGCCCAAGACAAGCCGGGGAGCTGTTTTTT. The chain couples TRBV5-1 to TRBJ2-2, with unresolved D. V gave up 4 bases and J gave up 6 bases, with 10 bases separating them. In germline, CDR1 is SGHRS, CDR2 YFSETQ. The CDR3 spans 13 residues.

This chain's CDR3 is CASSRLSGTSGTTDTQYF. Here the CDR3 DNA reads TGTGCCAGCAGCCGACTGTCCGGGACTAGCGGGACCACAGATACGCAGTATTTT. V and J are TRBV4-2 and TRBJ2-3, with 13 positions matching TRBD2. Germline assignment: CDR1 LGHNA and CDR2 YNFKEQ. Trimming cost V 4 bases and J 2 bases; bases outside gene matches: 9. The CDR3 covers 18 residues.

The chain combines TRBV6-1 with TRBJ1-1, with D possibly TRBD1 on 5 matching bases. Trimming left V 8 bases short and J 3 bases short, with 16 bases between. CDR3 length: 14 amino acids. Germline values: CDR1 MNHNS, CDR2 SASEGT. This chain's CDR3 is CASPRGVMDTEAFF. DNA of the CDR3: TGTGCCAGCCCCCGGGGGGTCATGGACACTGAAGCTTTCTTT.

The chain combines TRBV2 with TRBJ1-5; perhaps TRBD1 as D (6 bases). Germline CDR1 is SNHLY and CDR2 is FYNNEI. V gave up 7 bases and J gave up 3 bases, with 10 bases separating them. CDR3 length: 13 amino acids. The CDR3 coding sequence is TGTGCCAGCAACCAGGGGCACAATCAGCCCCAGCATTTT. Translating gives CASNQGHNQPQHF.

The gene calls are TRBV7-3 and TRBJ1-1; D is unresolved. CDR1 is SGHTA, CDR2 FQGTGA, per germline. Trimming removed 2 bases at V and 5 bases at J, with 9 bases between. The CDR3 totals 13 residues. The CDR3 sequence: CASSLSGRTEAFF. In DNA, the CDR3 is TGTGCCAGCAGCTTATCGGGGAGAACTGAAGCTTTCTTT. The whole variable domain, filled in from reference TRBV7-3 and TRBJ1-1, reads GAGVSQTPSNKVTEKGKYVELRCDPISGHTALYWYRQSLGQGPEFLIYFQGTGAADDSGLPNDRFFAVRPEGSVSTLKIQRTERGDSAVYLCASSLSGRTEAFFGQGTRLTVV.

The chain uses TRBV7-2 and TRBJ1-1; a possible D gene is TRBD1 (5 bases). This CDR3 is 14 amino acids long. CDR1 and CDR2 from the germline V gene are SGHTA and FQGNSA. The V end was cut by 2 bases, the J end by 5 bases, with 12 bases between. CDR3 coding DNA: TGTGCCAGCAGCTTACAGGGAGGGGAGACTGAAGCTTTCTTT. Its translation: CASSLQGGETEAFF.

The V gene is TRBV10-3, the J gene TRBJ2-2; D gene uncertain. Trimming removed 11 bases from V and 4 bases from J, with 14 bases in between. The germline V gene encodes CDR1 ENHRY and CDR2 SYGVKD. The CDR3 is made up of 13 amino acids. As DNA, the CDR3 is TGTGCCTCCCGTCTTGTGGGCACCGGGGAGCTGTTTTTT. It codes for CASRLVGTGELFF.

This chain joins TRBV10-3 and TRBJ2-2; the D call may be TRBD1 or TRBD2 (6 bases each). Germline CDR1 reads ENHRY; CDR2 reads SYGVKD. With 0 bases removed from V and 5 bases from J, the gap between germline ends came to 10 bases. This CDR3 has 15 amino acids. The DNA of the CDR3 is TGTGCCATCAGTGAGTCCGGGGGCCCAACCGGGGAGCTGTTTTTT. Its protein product is CAISESGGPTGELFF.

This clone was observed a handful of times. This sequence joins TRBV6-6 and TRBJ1-1, with D possibly matching TRBD1 (6 bases). Germline loops: CDR1 MNHNY, CDR2 SVGAGI (reference sequence). V was pared by 5 bases and J by 2 bases, with 15 bases between. The CDR3 is made up of 15 amino acids. The DNA of the CDR3 is TGTGCCAGCAGTCAAGGACAGCTCCGCAACACTGAAGCTTTCTTT. Translating gives CASSQGQLRNTEAFF.

This chain uses TRBV30 with TRBJ1-6; D is ambiguous. CDR3 length: 15 amino acids. V lost 2 bases, J lost 0 bases, and 8 bases lay in between. Germline CDR1 and CDR2: GTSNPN and SVGIG (reference sequence). The CDR3 protein is CAWSRASSYNSPLHF. Here the CDR3 DNA reads TGTGCCTGGAGTAGGGCCAGCTCCTATAATTCACCCCTCCACTTT.

V usage is TRBV7-7 and J usage is TRBJ2-5, with 10 positions matching TRBD2. From germline, CDR1 is SSHAT and CDR2 FNYEAQ (reference sequence). This CDR3 spans 15 amino acids. CDR3 sequence (DNA): TGTGCTACCTCAGCGGGGGGGCTTGGAACCGGGACCCAGTACTTC. Protein: CATSAGGLGTGTQYF. Supplemented by reference TRBV7-7 and TRBJ2-5, the full variable domain reads GAGVSQSPRYKVTKRGQDVTLRCDPISSHATLYWYQQALGQGPEFLTYFNYEAQPDKSGLPSDRFSAERPEGSISTLTIQRTEQRDSAMYRCATSAGGLGTGTQYFGPGTRLLVL.

This chain uses TRBV7-9 with TRBJ2-7; TRBD1 agrees at 8 bases. V lost 2 bases to trimming and J lost 1 base; unmatched junction nucleotides: 4. CDR3 size: 15 residues. Germline V lookup: CDR1 SEHNR, CDR2 FQNEAQ (reference sequence). CDR3 sequence (DNA): TGTGCCAGCAGCTTATCCGGGACAGGATCCTACGAGCAGTACTTC. Its translation is CASSLSGTGSYEQYF.

The V call is TRBV4-1, the J call TRBJ2-3; TRBD1 matches at 11 bases. The CDR3 is made up of 17 amino acids. J gave up 5 bases and V 4 bases, and 11 bases lay outside the gene matches. Germline loops: CDR1 MGHRA, CDR2 YSYEKL. CDR3 sequence (DNA): TGCGCCAGCAGCCCCGGACGGGACAGGGGGATCTTAGATACGCAGTATTTT. This codes for CASSPGRDRGILDTQYF.